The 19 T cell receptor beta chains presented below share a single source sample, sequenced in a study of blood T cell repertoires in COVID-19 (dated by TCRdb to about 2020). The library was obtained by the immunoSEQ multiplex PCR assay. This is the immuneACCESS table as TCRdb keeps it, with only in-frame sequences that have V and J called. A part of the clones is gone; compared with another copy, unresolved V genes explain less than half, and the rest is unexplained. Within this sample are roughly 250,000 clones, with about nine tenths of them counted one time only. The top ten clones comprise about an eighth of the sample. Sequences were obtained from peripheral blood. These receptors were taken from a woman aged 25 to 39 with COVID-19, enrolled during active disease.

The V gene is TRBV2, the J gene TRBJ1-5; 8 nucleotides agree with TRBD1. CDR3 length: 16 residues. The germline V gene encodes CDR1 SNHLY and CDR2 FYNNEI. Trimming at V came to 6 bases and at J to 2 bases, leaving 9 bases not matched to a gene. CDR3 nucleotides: TGTGCCAGCAGCCTTGATCAGGGGGCTGGCAATCAGCCCCAGCATTTT. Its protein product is CASSLDQGAGNQPQHF. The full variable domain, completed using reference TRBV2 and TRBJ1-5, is EPEVTQTPSHQVTQMGQEVILRCVPISNHLYFYWYRQILGQKVEFLVSFYNNEISEKSEIFDDQFSVERPDGSNFTLKIRSTKLEDSAMYFCASSLDQGAGNQPQHFGDGTRLSIL.

The CDR3 is CASSQGRGTGQGGDGYTF. The CDR3 coding sequence is TGCGCCAGCAGCCAAGGAAGGGGAACGGGACAGGGGGGGGATGGCTACACCTTC. The chain has TRBV4-1 and TRBJ1-2; 11 nucleotides agree with TRBD1. Germline trimming cut 1 base from V and 6 bases from J; bases unmatched to any gene: 13. From germline, CDR1 is MGHRA and CDR2 YSYEKL. The CDR3 length is 18 residues.

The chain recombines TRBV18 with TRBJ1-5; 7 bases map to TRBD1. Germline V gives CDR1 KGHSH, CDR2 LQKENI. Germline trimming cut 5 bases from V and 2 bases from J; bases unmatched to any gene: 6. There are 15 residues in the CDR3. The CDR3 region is CASSEGAFGNQPQHF. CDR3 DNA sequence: TGTGCCAGCTCAGAGGGGGCGTTCGGCAATCAGCCCCAGCATTTT.

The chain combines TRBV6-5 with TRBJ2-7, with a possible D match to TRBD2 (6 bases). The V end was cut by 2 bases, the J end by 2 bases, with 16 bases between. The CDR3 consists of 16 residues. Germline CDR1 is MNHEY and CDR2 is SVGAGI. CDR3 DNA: TGTGCCAGCAGTTACCTCGCCCCGCGGGGAACCTACGAGCAGTACTTC. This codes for CASSYLAPRGTYEQYF.

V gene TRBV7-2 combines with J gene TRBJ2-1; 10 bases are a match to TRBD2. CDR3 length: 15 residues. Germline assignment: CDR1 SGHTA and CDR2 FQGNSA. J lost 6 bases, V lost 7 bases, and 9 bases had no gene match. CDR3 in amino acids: CASTPGLASFNEQFF. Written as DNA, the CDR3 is TGTGCCAGCACCCCGGGACTAGCGAGTTTCAATGAGCAGTTCTTC. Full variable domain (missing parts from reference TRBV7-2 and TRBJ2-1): GAGVSQSPSNKVTEKGKDVELRCDPISGHTALYWYRQSLGQGLEFLIYFQGNSAPDKSGLPSDRFSAERTGGSVSTLTIQRTQQEDSAVYLCASTPGLASFNEQFFGPGTRLTVL.

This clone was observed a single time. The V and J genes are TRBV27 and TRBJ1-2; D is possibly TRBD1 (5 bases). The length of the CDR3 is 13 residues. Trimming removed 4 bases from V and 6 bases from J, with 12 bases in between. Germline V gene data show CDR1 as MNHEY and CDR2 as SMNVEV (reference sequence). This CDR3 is CASSSGGGHGYTF. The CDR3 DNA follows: TGTGCCAGCAGTTCGGGGGGGGGACATGGCTACACCTTC.

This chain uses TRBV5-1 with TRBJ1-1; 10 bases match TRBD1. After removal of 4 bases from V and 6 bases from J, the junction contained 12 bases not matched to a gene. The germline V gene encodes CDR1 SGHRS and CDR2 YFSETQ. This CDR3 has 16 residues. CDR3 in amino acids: CASSRGQGRSVAEAFF. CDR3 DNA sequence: TGCGCCAGCAGCCGGGGACAGGGGAGGTCGGTGGCTGAAGCTTTCTTT.

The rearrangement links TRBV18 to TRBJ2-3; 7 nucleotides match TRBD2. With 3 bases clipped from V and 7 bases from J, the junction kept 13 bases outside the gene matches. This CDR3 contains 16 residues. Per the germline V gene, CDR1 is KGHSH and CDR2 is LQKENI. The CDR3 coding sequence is TGTGCCAGCTCACCCACTAGCGTGGAAATGGTATATACGCAGTATTTT. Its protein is CASSPTSVEMVYTQYF.

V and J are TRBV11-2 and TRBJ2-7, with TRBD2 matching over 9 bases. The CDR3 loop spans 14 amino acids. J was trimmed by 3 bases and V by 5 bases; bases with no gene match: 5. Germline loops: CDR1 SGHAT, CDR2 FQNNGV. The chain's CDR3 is CASSHLAGHYEQYF. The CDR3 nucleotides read TGTGCCAGCAGCCACCTAGCGGGGCACTACGAGCAGTACTTC. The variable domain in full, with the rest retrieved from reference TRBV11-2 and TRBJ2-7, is EAGVAQSPRYKIIEKRQSVAFWCNPISGHATLYWYQQILGQGPKLLIQFQNNGVVDDSQLPKDRFSAERLKGVDSTLKIQPAKLEDSAVYLCASSHLAGHYEQYFGPGTRLTVT.

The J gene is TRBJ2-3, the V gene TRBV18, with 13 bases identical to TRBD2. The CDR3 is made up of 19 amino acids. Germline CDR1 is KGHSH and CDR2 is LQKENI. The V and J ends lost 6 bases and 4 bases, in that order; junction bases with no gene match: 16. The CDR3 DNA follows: TGTGCCAGCTCGCCCGACGACCCCTCCACTAGCGGGGGGGCAGATACGCAGTATTTT. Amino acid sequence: CASSPDDPSTSGGADTQYF.

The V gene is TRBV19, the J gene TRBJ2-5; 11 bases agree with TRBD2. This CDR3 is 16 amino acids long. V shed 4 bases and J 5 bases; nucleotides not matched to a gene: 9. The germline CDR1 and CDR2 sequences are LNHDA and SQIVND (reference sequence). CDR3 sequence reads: CASSRGLAVNWETQYF. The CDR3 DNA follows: TGTGCCAGTAGTAGGGGACTAGCGGTAAATTGGGAGACCCAGTACTTC. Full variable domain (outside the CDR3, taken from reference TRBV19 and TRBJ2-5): DGGITQSPKYLFRKEGQNVTLSCEQNLNHDAMYWYRQDPGQGLRLIYYSQIVNDFQKGDIAEGYSVSREKKESFPLTVTSAQKNPTAFYLCASSRGLAVNWETQYFGPGTRLLVL.

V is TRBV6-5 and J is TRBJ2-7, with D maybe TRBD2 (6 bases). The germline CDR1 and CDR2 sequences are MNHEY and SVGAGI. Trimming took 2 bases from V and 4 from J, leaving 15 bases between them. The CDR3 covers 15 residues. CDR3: CASSYAGRTSYEQYF. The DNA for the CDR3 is TGTGCCAGCAGTTACGCGGGACGCACTTCGTACGAGCAGTACTTC.

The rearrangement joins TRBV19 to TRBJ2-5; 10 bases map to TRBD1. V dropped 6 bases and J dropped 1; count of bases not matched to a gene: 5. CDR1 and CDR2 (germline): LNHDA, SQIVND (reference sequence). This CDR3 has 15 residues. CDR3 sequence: CASSWRDRGQETQYF. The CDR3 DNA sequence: TGTGCCAGTAGCTGGCGGGACAGGGGCCAAGAGACCCAGTACTTC.

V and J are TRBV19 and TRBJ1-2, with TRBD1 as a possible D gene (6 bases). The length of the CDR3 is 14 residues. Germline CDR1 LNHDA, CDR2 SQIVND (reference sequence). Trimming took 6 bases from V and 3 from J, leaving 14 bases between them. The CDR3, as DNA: TGTGCCAGTAGCACCGCAGGGGCCTACTATGGCTACACCTTC. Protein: CASSTAGAYYGYTF.

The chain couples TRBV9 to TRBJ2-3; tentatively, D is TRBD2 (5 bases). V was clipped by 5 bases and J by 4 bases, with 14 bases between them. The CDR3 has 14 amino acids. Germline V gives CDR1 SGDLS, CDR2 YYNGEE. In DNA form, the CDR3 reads TGTGCCAGCAGGCGTCACGGGGAACCAGATACGCAGTATTTT. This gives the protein CASRRHGEPDTQYF.

The DNA of the CDR3 is TGTGCCAGCAGAACTCAGGGTGGGGGCAACTACGAGCAGTACTTC. It codes for CASRTQGGGNYEQYF. V is TRBV6-5 and J is TRBJ2-7, with D perhaps matching TRBD1 (6 bases). This CDR3 comprises 15 residues. Germline loops: CDR1 MNHEY, CDR2 SVGAGI. The V and J ends lost 6 bases and 3 bases respectively, with 18 bases between them.

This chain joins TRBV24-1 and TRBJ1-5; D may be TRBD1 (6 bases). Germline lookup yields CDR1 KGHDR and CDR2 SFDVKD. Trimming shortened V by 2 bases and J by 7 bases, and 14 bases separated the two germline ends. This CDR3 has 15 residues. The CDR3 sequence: CATSDYRVGRQPQHF. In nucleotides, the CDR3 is TGTGCCACCAGTGATTACAGGGTGGGTAGGCAGCCCCAGCATTTT.

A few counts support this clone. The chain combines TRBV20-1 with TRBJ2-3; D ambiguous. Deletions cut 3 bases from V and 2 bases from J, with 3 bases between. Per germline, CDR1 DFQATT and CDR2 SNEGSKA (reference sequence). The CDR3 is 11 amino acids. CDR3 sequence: CSASLTDTQYF. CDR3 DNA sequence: TGCAGTGCTAGCCTCACAGATACGCAGTATTTT.

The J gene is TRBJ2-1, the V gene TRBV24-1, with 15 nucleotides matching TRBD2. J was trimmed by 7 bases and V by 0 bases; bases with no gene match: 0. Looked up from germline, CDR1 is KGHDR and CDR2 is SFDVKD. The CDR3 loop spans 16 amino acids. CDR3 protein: CATSDLGTSGGNEQFF. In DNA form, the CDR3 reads TGTGCCACCAGTGATTTGGGGACTAGCGGGGGGAATGAGCAGTTCTTC.